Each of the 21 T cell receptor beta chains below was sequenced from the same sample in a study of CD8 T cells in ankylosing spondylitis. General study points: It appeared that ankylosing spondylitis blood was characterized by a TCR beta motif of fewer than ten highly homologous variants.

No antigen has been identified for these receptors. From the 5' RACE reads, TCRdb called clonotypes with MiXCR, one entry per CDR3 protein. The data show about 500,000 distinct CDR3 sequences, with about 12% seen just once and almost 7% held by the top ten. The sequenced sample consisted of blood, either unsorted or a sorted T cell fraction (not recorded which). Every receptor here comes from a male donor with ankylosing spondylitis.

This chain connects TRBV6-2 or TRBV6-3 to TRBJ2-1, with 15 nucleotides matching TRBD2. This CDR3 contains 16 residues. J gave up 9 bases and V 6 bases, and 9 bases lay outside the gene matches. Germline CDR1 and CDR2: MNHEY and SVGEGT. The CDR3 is CASRPGTSGRTGEQFF. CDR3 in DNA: TGTGCCAGCAGACCCGGGACTAGCGGGAGGACGGGTGAGCAGTTCTTC.

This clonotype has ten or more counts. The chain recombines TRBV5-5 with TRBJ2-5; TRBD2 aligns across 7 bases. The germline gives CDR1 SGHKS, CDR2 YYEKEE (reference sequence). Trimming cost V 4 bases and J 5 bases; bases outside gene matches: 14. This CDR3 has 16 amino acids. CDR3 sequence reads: CASSLGTTAVHETQYF. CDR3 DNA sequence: TGTGCCAGCAGCCTCGGGACTACCGCGGTTCACGAGACCCAGTACTTC.

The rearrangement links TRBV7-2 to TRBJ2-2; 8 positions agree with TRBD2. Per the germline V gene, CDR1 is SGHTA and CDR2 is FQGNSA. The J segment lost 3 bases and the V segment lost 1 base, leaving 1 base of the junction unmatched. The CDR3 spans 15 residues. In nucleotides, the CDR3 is TGTGCCAGCAGCTTAGTTAGCGGGGACACCGGGGAGCTGTTTTTT. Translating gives CASSLVSGDTGELFF.

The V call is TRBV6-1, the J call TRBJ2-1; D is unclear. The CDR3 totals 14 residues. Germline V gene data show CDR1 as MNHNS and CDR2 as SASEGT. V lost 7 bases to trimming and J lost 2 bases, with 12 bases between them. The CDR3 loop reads CASIESGTYNEQFF. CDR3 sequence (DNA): TGTGCCAGCATAGAAAGTGGGACCTACAATGAGCAGTTCTTC.

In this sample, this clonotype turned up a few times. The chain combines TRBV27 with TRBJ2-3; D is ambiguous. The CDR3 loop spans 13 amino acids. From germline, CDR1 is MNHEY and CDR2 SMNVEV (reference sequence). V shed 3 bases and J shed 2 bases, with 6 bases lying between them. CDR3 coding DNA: TGTGCCAGCAGTTTTAGGGCCACAGATACGCAGTATTTT. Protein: CASSFRATDTQYF.

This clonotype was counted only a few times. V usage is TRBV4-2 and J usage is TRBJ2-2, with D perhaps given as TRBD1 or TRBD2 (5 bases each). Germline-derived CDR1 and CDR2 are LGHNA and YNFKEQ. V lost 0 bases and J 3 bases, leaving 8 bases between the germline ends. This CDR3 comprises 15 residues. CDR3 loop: CASSQEGRDTGELFF. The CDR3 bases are TGTGCCAGCAGCCAAGAGGGACGAGACACCGGGGAGCTGTTTTTT.

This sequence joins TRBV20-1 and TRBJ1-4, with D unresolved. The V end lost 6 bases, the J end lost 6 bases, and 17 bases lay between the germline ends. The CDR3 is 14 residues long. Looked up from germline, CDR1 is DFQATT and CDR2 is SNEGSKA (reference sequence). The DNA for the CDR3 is TGCAGTGCCTCGGGAAAGTGGCGGTATGAAAAACTGTTTTTT. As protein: CSASGKWRYEKLFF.

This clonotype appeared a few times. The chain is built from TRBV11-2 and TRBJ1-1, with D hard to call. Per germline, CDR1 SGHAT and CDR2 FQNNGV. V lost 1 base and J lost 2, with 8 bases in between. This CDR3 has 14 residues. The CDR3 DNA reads TGTGCCAGCAGCTTAGTAGGGTACAACACTGAAGCTTTCTTT. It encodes CASSLVGYNTEAFF.

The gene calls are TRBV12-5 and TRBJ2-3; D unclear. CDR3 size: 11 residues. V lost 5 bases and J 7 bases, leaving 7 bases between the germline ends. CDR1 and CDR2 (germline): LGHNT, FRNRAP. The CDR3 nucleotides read TGTGCTAGTGGTCTGAGGAATACGCAGTATTTT. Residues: CASGLRNTQYF.

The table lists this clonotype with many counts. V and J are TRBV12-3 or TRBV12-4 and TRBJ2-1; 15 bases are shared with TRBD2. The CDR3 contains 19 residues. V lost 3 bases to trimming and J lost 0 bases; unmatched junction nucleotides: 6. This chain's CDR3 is CASSFRTSGRASSYNEQFF. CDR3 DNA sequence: TGTGCCAGCAGTTTCCGGACTAGCGGGAGGGCTAGCTCCTACAATGAGCAGTTCTTC.

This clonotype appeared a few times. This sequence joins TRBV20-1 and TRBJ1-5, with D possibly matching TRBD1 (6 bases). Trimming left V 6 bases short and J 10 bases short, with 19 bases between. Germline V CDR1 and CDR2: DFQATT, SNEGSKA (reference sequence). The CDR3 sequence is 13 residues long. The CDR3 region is CSAALGGRFPQHF. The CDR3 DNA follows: TGCAGTGCCGCCTTGGGGGGGCGCTTCCCCCAGCATTTT.

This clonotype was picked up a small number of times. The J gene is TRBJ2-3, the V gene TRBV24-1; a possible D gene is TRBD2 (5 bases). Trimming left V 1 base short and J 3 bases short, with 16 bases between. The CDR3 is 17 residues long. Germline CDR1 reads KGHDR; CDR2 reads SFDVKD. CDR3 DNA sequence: TGTGCCACCAGTGATTTACGGTCTGGGAGCGGAACAGATACGCAGTATTTT. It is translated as CATSDLRSGSGTDTQYF.

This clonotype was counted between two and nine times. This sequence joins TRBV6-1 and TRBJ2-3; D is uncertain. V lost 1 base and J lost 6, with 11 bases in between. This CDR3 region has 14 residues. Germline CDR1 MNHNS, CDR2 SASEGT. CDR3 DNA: TGTGCCAGCAGTGAAGTTTTATTGGGGGATACGCAGTATTTT. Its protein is CASSEVLLGDTQYF.

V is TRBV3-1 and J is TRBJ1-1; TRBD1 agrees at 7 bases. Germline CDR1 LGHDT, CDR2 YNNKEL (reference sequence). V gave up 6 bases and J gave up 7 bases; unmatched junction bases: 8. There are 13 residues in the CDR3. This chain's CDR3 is CASSRQGSREAFF. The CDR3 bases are TGTGCCAGCAGTCGACAGGGTAGTCGTGAAGCTTTCTTT.

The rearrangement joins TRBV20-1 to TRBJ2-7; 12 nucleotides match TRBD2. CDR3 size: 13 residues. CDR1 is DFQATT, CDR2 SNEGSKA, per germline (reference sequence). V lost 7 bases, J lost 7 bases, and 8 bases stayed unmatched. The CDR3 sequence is CSGEGLAGQEQYF. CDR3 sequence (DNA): TGCAGTGGGGAAGGACTAGCGGGACAAGAGCAGTACTTC.

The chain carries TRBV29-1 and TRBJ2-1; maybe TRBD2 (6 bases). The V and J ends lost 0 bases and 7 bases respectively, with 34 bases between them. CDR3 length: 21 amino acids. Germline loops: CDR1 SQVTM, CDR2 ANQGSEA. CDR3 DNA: TGCAGCGTTGAAGATCCCACCAGGGATAGCGCCGAGCGGAGGGCACCAAATGAGCAGTTCTTC. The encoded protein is CSVEDPTRDSAERRAPNEQFF.

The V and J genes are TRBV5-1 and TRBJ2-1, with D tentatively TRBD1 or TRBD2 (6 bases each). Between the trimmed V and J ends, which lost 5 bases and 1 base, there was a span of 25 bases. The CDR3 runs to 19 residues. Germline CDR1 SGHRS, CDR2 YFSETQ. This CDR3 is CASSASGSGQRTSYNEQFF. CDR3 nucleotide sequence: TGCGCCAGCAGTGCATCCGGGAGTGGACAGAGGACTTCCTACAATGAGCAGTTCTTC.

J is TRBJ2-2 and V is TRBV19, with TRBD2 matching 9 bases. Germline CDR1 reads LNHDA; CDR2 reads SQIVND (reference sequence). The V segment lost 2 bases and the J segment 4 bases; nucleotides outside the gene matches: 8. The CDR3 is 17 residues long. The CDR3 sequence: CASSILAGGYGTGELFF. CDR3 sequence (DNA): TGTGCCAGTAGTATACTCGCGGGAGGGTACGGCACCGGGGAGCTGTTTTTT.

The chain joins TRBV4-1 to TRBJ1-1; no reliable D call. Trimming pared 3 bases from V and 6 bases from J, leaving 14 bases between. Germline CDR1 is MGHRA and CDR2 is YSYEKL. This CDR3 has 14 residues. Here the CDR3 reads CASSHNPTSSEAFF. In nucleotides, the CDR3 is TGCGCCAGCAGCCATAACCCTACCTCTTCTGAAGCTTTCTTT.

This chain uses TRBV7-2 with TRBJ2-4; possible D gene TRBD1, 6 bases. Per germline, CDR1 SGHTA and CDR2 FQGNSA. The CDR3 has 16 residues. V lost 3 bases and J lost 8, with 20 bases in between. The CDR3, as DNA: TGTGCCAGCAGCTTCCAGAGTATCACCTCAGGGGACATTCAGTACTTC. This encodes CASSFQSITSGDIQYF.

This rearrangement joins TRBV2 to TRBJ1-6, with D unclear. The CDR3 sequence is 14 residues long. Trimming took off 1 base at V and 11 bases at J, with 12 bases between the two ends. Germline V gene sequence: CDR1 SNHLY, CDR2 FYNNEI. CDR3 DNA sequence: TGTGCCAGCAGTGAAGGACACCGAGCGGCACCCCTCCACTTT. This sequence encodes CASSEGHRAAPLHF.